This TCR beta chain was identified in a study of shared clonotypes between healthy human individuals. Across the study: The plates for each donor numbered three CD4 naive, three CD4 memory, two CD8 naive and one CD8 memory.

This clone showed up just once. Method: immunoSEQ multiplex PCR; TCRdb's copy keeps in-frame clones and lacks some. The top ten clones hold about 0.37% of a sample with millions of clones, approximately 93% of them seen once. Germline V gives CDR1 SGHTA, CDR2 FQGTGA. V gave up 5 bases and J gave up 1 base, with 17 bases separating them. The CDR3 has 16 residues. The material sequenced was naive CD4+ T cells from PBMCs. Described subset: CD45RA+ positively selected. The chain employs TRBV7-3 and TRBJ1-1; D might be TRBD1 (6 bases). The TCR comes from a man aged 18 to 29 in good health. Some clones in this sample may be carry-over from other donors' samples. The chain's CDR3 is CASSPGGTGRNTEAFF. For the CDR3, the DNA is TGTGCCAGCAGCCCTGGGGGAACAGGGCGGAACACTGAAGCTTTCTTT. Together with reference TRBV7-3 and TRBJ1-1, the CDR3 gives the full variable domain: GAGVSQTPSNKVTEKGKYVELRCDPISGHTALYWYRQSLGQGPEFLIYFQGTGAADDSGLPNDRFFAVRPEGSVSTLKIQRTERGDSAVYLCASSPGGTGRNTEAFFGQGTRLTVV.